The entry below gives a single TCR beta chain sequence along with its context. V lost 2 bases to trimming and J lost 2 bases; unmatched junction nucleotides: 7. There are 17 residues in the CDR3. The sample belongs to a study of blood T cells in healthy people across ages. Primed by a sample-barcoded 5' primer and a J-beta primer mix, a second PCR proceeded for 7 to 11 cycles. TCRdb reprocessed the 5' RACE reads via MiXCR and lists one record per CDR3 protein. Of 550,000 to 650,000 distinct CDR3 sequences detected, 27% appear once; the ten largest clones hold approximately 3.5%. The data were also submitted as part of a second study, on T cells of mothers and their children.

The gene calls are TRBV12-3 or TRBV12-4 and TRBJ2-5; TRBD2 aligns across 11 bases. This clonotype originated in a boy aged 2 to 10 in good health. Material for sequencing was blood. The CDR3 nucleotides read TGTGCCAGCAGTTTAAGGGTAGCGGGAGGGCCTCAAGAGACCCAGTACTTC. Protein product: CASSLRVAGGPQETQYF.